This T cell receptor beta chain was sequenced during a study of blood T cell repertoires in COVID-19. Turning to the study itself: Specimens from acute and convalescent COVID-19 originated in the United States, Italy and Spain. T cells, B-cell-depleted T cells, or PBMCs supplied cDNA or gDNA.

CDR1 SEHNR and CDR2 FQNEAQ come from the germline V gene (reference sequence). J lost 1 base, V lost 4 bases, and 2 bases had no gene match. This CDR3 has 14 residues. Assay used: immunoSEQ multiplex PCR; TCRdb lists only in-frame clones, some missing. The table records about 36,000 clones, about 81% of them present only once. The origin of this receptor is a human donor in a cohort sampled during active or convalescent COVID-19. The donor label of this sample is uncertain. Sequenced sample: peripheral blood. This chain joins TRBV7-9 and TRBJ1-1; TRBD1 matches at 8 bases. The CDR3 region is CASSSGQENTEAFF. CDR3 DNA sequence: TGTGCCAGCAGCTCGGGACAGGAGAACACTGAAGCTTTCTTT.